One and the same sample provided the 27 T cell receptor beta chains below, sequenced in a study of T cell responses to AZD1222 COVID-19 vaccine. Measured with immunoSEQ multiplex PCR; TCRdb has only the in-frame clones, and not every one. The top ten clones hold roughly 4% of a sample with about 95,000 clones, around nine tenths of them seen once. Sequencing used peripheral blood, obtained on day 0 of AZD1222 vaccination. The receptors originated from an adult in good health.

The chain joins TRBV29-1 to TRBJ2-7; possible D gene TRBD1, 6 bases. CDR1 and CDR2 (germline): SQVTM, ANQGSEA. V lost 0 bases and J 6 bases, leaving 12 bases between the germline ends. This CDR3 has 13 amino acids. The CDR3 reads CSVEEGRGVEQYF. CDR3 in DNA: TGCAGCGTTGAAGAGGGCAGGGGAGTCGAGCAGTACTTC.

The chain joins TRBV30 to TRBJ2-3; tentatively, D is TRBD2 (7 bases). This CDR3 is 13 amino acids long. Germline V CDR1 and CDR2: GTSNPN, SVGIG (reference sequence). V gave up 8 bases and J gave up 1 base, with 13 bases separating them. This CDR3 is CAGTRGGTDTQYF. In DNA, the CDR3 is TGTGCCGGGACACGGGGGGGCACAGATACGCAGTATTTT.

This chain uses TRBV28 with TRBJ1-2; D remains unclear. This CDR3 is 13 amino acids long. Trimming pared 8 bases from V and 4 bases from J, leaving 14 bases between. CDR1 is MDHEN and CDR2 is SYDVKM in the germline V gene. As DNA, the CDR3 is TGTGCCAGCCTCAGGCAGGAGGGCTATGGCTACACCTTC. This sequence encodes CASLRQEGYGYTF.

The chain combines TRBV19 with TRBJ1-1, with 10 bases identical to TRBD1. The CDR3 loop spans 16 amino acids. Trimming took 6 bases from V and 1 from J; bases not matched to a gene: 8. In germline, CDR1 is LNHDA, CDR2 SQIVND (reference sequence). DNA for the CDR3: TGTGCCAGTAGCCTTGGAGGGACAGGGGCGAACACTGAAGCTTTCTTT. Translating it yields CASSLGGTGANTEAFF.

CDR3 loop: CASSSGPSGGAYEQYF. CDR3 bases: TGTGCCAGCAGCTCAGGACCTAGCGGGGGGGCCTACGAGCAGTACTTC. The rearrangement joins TRBV7-3 to TRBJ2-7, with 12 bases aligning to TRBD2. The CDR3 has 16 residues. With 4 bases clipped from V and 2 bases from J, the junction kept 6 bases outside the gene matches. Germline V gene lookup returns CDR1 SGHTA and CDR2 FQGTGA.

This clone is a singleton in its sample. The chain links TRBV4-2 to TRBJ2-7; D may be TRBD1 or TRBD2 (5 bases each). Germline CDR1 LGHNA, CDR2 YNFKEQ. Trimming removed 4 bases from V and 6 bases from J, with 16 bases in between. This CDR3 comprises 14 residues. The CDR3 DNA reads TGTGCCAGCAGCCCCCCGTCCTCAGGGAGCGAGCAGTACTTC. This sequence encodes CASSPPSSGSEQYF.

J is TRBJ1-1 and V is TRBV27, with D possibly TRBD1 on 6 matching bases. There are 18 residues in the CDR3. Deletions cut 1 base from V and 3 bases from J, with 21 bases between. Germline V CDR1 and CDR2: MNHEY, SMNVEV (reference sequence). The CDR3 DNA reads as TGTGCCAGCAGTTTATTTTCGCGGGCCTTAGGGGGGGACACTGAAGCTTTCTTT. Its translation: CASSLFSRALGGDTEAFF.

The chain carries TRBV28 and TRBJ1-1; D may be TRBD1 (6 bases). The CDR3 loop spans 13 amino acids. Between the trimmed V and J ends, which lost 6 bases and 1 base, there was a span of 9 bases. The germline V gene encodes CDR1 MDHEN and CDR2 SYDVKM. Written as DNA, the CDR3 is TGTGCCAGCAGAGACAGGAAGAACACTGAAGCTTTCTTT. Its translation is CASRDRKNTEAFF.

The genes are TRBV15 and TRBJ2-2; no clear D. Trimming cost V 2 bases and J 2 bases, with 6 bases left between them. CDR1 is LNHNV, CDR2 YYDKDF, per germline (reference sequence). CDR3 length: 14 residues. For the CDR3, the DNA is TGTGCCACCAGCAGATCCAGAAACACCGGGGAGCTGTTTTTT. Protein: CATSRSRNTGELFF.

The rearrangement links TRBV2 to TRBJ1-1; 8 nucleotides line up with TRBD1. V was pared by 9 bases and J by 2 bases, with 5 bases of the junction left unmatched. In germline, CDR1 is SNHLY, CDR2 FYNNEI. CDR3 length equals 13 residues. The CDR3 here is CARGTGPNTEAFF. CDR3 DNA sequence: TGTGCCAGAGGGACAGGACCAAACACTGAAGCTTTCTTT.

The chain links TRBV30 to TRBJ1-2, with D uncertain. V lost 0 bases and J 6 bases, leaving 8 bases between the germline ends. The CDR3 extends over 12 amino acids. Germline assignment: CDR1 GTSNPN and CDR2 SVGIG (reference sequence). The CDR3 coding sequence is TGTGCCTGGAGTGTGGGCGGACATGGCTACACCTTC. Residues: CAWSVGGHGYTF.

V is TRBV6-1 and J is TRBJ1-2, with 11 bases lining up with TRBD1. This CDR3 is built from 13 residues. V dropped 11 bases and J dropped 8; count of bases not matched to a gene: 10. The germline V gene encodes CDR1 MNHNS and CDR2 SASEGT. The CDR3: CAGRTGGAKGYTF. The DNA of the CDR3 is TGTGCCGGTAGGACAGGGGGCGCAAAGGGCTACACCTTC.

The J gene is TRBJ1-6, the V gene TRBV27, with 7 bases that match TRBD1. The V and J ends lost 6 bases and 9 bases, in that order; junction bases with no gene match: 11. The CDR3 runs 15 residues. Germline CDR1 and CDR2: MNHEY and SMNVEV (reference sequence). CDR3 nucleotide sequence: TGTGCCAGCAGGGGGATCACAGGGGTTGGTTCACCCCTCCACTTT. This sequence encodes CASRGITGVGSPLHF.

V gene TRBV27 combines with J gene TRBJ1-1; TRBD1 matches 7 bases. Trimming at V came to 3 bases and at J to 2 bases, leaving 6 bases not matched to a gene. The CDR3 totals 15 residues. The germline CDR1 and CDR2 sequences are MNHEY and SMNVEV (reference sequence). CDR3 in amino acids: CASSFSGQTNTEAFF. The CDR3 DNA is TGTGCCAGCAGTTTCTCGGGACAGACAAACACTGAAGCTTTCTTT.

The rearrangement uses TRBV12-3 or TRBV12-4 and TRBJ1-2, with D perhaps matching TRBD1 (5 bases). This CDR3 contains 11 residues. The V gene lost 5 bases and the J gene lost 11 bases, with 12 bases spanning the gap. This chain's CDR3 is CASSKWGGYTF. The CDR3 DNA reads TGTGCCAGCAGTAAATGGGGGGGGTACACCTTC.

The chain joins TRBV2 to TRBJ1-1; D is undetermined. Trimming cost V 4 bases and J 5 bases, with 14 bases left between them. This CDR3 contains 14 residues. Germline-derived CDR1 and CDR2 are SNHLY and FYNNEI. CDR3 amino acids: CASSVEMKRTEAFF. The CDR3, as DNA: TGTGCCAGCAGTGTTGAAATGAAACGGACTGAAGCTTTCTTT.

The rearrangement links TRBV5-5 to TRBJ2-3; possible D gene TRBD1, 5 bases. This CDR3 region has 17 residues. Trimming cost V 5 bases and J 4 bases, with 23 bases left between them. Germline V gives CDR1 SGHKS, CDR2 YYEKEE (reference sequence). CDR3 sequence reads: CASRPSQGEFLADTQYF. The CDR3 DNA is TGTGCCAGCAGGCCCTCCCAGGGCGAGTTTTTGGCAGATACGCAGTATTTT. Looking up the rest from reference TRBV5-5 and TRBJ2-3 gives the full variable domain: DAGVTQSPTHLIKTRGQQVTLRCSPISGHKSVSWYQQVLGQGPQFIFQYYEKEERGRGNFPDRFSARQFPNYSSELNVNALLLGDSALYLCASRPSQGEFLADTQYFGPGTRLTVL.

This chain joins TRBV3-1 (or the pseudogene TRBV3-2) and TRBJ2-5; D is tentatively TRBD1 or TRBD2 (6 bases each). The CDR3 extends over 14 amino acids. The V and J ends lost 2 bases and 7 bases respectively, with 14 bases between them. CDR1 is LGHDT, CDR2 YNNKEL, per germline (reference sequence). In DNA form, the CDR3 reads TGTGCCAGCAGCCAAAGTAGCGGAGGGGGGACCCAGTACTTC. This translates into CASSQSSGGGTQYF.

V usage is TRBV7-2 and J usage is TRBJ1-5, with TRBD1 matching over 7 bases. CDR1 and CDR2 from the germline V gene are SGHTA and FQGNSA. The CDR3 length is 15 residues. V shed 3 bases and J 3 bases; nucleotides not matched to a gene: 5. CDR3 protein: CASSFLQGFNQPQHF. The CDR3 DNA follows: TGTGCCAGCAGCTTTTTACAGGGGTTCAATCAGCCCCAGCATTTT.

This clone showed up just once. This rearrangement joins TRBV28 to TRBJ1-2; perhaps TRBD1 as D (5 bases). Germline V gives CDR1 MDHEN, CDR2 SYDVKM. With 6 bases removed from V and 2 bases from J, the gap between germline ends came to 16 bases. This CDR3 is 15 amino acids long. CDR3 coding DNA: TGTGCCAGCAGCCCTCTCCCGGGGCAGAACTATGGCTACACCTTC. This translates into CASSPLPGQNYGYTF.

The chain couples TRBV20-1 to TRBJ1-1, with D uncertain. Between the trimmed V and J ends, which lost 4 bases and 7 bases, there was a span of 10 bases. Germline assignment: CDR1 DFQATT and CDR2 SNEGSKA (reference sequence). This CDR3 has 11 residues. Written as DNA, the CDR3 is TGCAGTGCTAAGGGAAGTCTTGAAGCTTTCTTT. It encodes CSAKGSLEAFF.

This clone was observed a single time. V usage is TRBV5-1 and J usage is TRBJ1-1, with D possibly TRBD1 on 6 matching bases. Germline assignment: CDR1 SGHRS and CDR2 YFSETQ. Deletions cut 5 bases from V and 2 bases from J, with 13 bases between. CDR3 length equals 14 residues. DNA of the CDR3: TGCGCCAGCAGGCTGATGACAGGAAACACTGAAGCTTTCTTT. Translation: CASRLMTGNTEAFF. Looking up the rest from reference TRBV5-1 and TRBJ1-1 gives the full variable domain: KAGVTQTPRYLIKTRGQQVTLSCSPISGHRSVSWYQQTPGQGLQFLFEYFSETQRNKGNFPGRFSGRQFSNSRSEMNVSTLELGDSALYLCASRLMTGNTEAFFGQGTRLTVV.

The genes are TRBV15 and TRBJ1-4; D unclear. CDR1 and CDR2 from the germline V gene are LNHNV and YYDKDF (reference sequence). Trimming left V 5 bases short and J 8 bases short, with 12 bases between. The CDR3 extends over 13 amino acids. CDR3 bases: TGTGCCACCAGCGCTAGACACCAGGAAAAACTGTTTTTT. Protein sequence: CATSARHQEKLFF.

As regards this clone: An end of the junction does not agree with germline; a read error may underlie this. The genes are TRBV5-4 and TRBJ2-3; D assignment may be TRBD1 or TRBD2 (7 bases each). This CDR3 has 14 residues. Germline V gene lookup returns CDR1 SGHNT and CDR2 YYREEE (reference sequence). As DNA, the CDR3 is TGTGCCCGCAGCCCAGGGGGGGGGTGGGATACGCAGTATTTT. Protein: CARSPGGGWDTQYF.

The genes are TRBV10-3 and TRBJ1-1; no reliable D call. V was cut by 3 bases and J by 1 base, with 15 bases left in between. The CDR3 loop spans 16 amino acids. CDR1 is ENHRY, CDR2 SYGVKD, per germline. CDR3 bases: TGTGCCATCAGTGACCCCGCAGGATGGGGGAACACTGAAGCTTTCTTT. Residues: CAISDPAGWGNTEAFF.

The chain recombines TRBV19 with TRBJ2-3; TRBD2 agrees at 10 bases. Trimming removed 4 bases from V and 1 base from J; junction bases left unmatched: 5. CDR3 length equals 16 residues. From germline, CDR1 is LNHDA and CDR2 SQIVND (reference sequence). The CDR3 spells CASSTSTSGGTDTQYF. CDR3 nucleotides: TGTGCCAGTAGTACTTCTACTAGCGGGGGCACAGATACGCAGTATTTT.

There are a few counts of this clone. CDR3 sequence (DNA): TGTGCCAGCAGCCAAGAGACGTCTCCAACTAGCACAGATACGCAGTATTTT. Residues: CASSQETSPTSTDTQYF. This chain links TRBV3-1 (or the pseudogene TRBV3-2) with TRBJ2-3; D remains ambiguous. Germline-derived CDR1 and CDR2 are LGHDT and YNNKEL (reference sequence). This CDR3 contains 17 residues. V lost 0 bases to trimming and J lost 0 bases, with 13 bases between them.